A single sample is the source of the 18 T cell receptor beta chains below, sequenced in a study of shared clonotypes between healthy human individuals. Assay: immunoSEQ multiplex PCR; the TCRdb copy retains only in-frame clones and omits some. This sample has 300,000 to 400,000 clones; over 70% occur once, and the top ten carry about 9.4%. The sequencing sample was made of memory CD4+ T cells sorted from blood. The subset here: CD45RA-negative fraction. These receptors originate from a man aged 25 to 40 in good health.

The V gene is TRBV11-2, the J gene TRBJ1-5; 8 bases align to TRBD1. V dropped 1 base and J dropped 7; count of bases not matched to a gene: 6. The germline V gene has CDR1 SGHAT and CDR2 FQNNGV. The CDR3 extends over 15 amino acids. CDR3 loop: CASSLGTGYSQPQHF. The CDR3 DNA sequence: TGTGCCAGCAGCTTAGGGACAGGGTACAGCCAGCCCCAGCATTTT.

The chain employs TRBV27 and TRBJ2-5, with TRBD1 as a possible D gene (5 bases). Between the trimmed V and J ends, which lost 5 bases and 1 base, there was a span of 20 bases. This CDR3 is 17 amino acids long. Germline loops: CDR1 MNHEY, CDR2 SMNVEV (reference sequence). The CDR3 DNA reads as TGTGCCAGCAGTCCCTCCCCGGGCAGGGTACTCCAAGAGACCCAGTACTTC. It yields the protein CASSPSPGRVLQETQYF.

The chain carries TRBV5-1 and TRBJ1-1; 7 positions agree with TRBD1. CDR1 SGHRS and CDR2 YFSETQ come from the germline V gene. This CDR3 is 14 amino acids long. With V trimmed by 2 bases and J by 5 bases, 6 bases remained unmatched. The DNA of the CDR3 is TGCGCCAGCAGCTTTGGCAGGGGGGAAACTGAAGCTTTCTTT. Its translation: CASSFGRGETEAFF.

The CDR3 nucleotides are TGTGCCAGCAGTCAAAGCGGGGTCCCGAACACCGGGGAGCTGTTTTTT. Residues: CASSQSGVPNTGELFF. The gene calls are TRBV2 and TRBJ2-2; TRBD2 matches at 7 bases. The CDR3 has 16 residues. J gave up 0 bases and V 5 bases, and 6 bases lay outside the gene matches. Germline CDR1 reads SNHLY; CDR2 reads FYNNEI.

The chain uses TRBV5-1 and TRBJ1-2; TRBD1 agrees at 7 bases. The germline gives CDR1 SGHRS, CDR2 YFSETQ. Germline trimming cut 7 bases from V and 7 bases from J; bases unmatched to any gene: 10. The CDR3 totals 13 residues. This CDR3 reads CASGERGQSGYTF. In nucleotides, the CDR3 is TGCGCCAGCGGGGAAAGGGGGCAGAGTGGCTACACCTTC.

The rearrangement uses TRBV5-6 and TRBJ2-1; D possibly corresponds to TRBD2 (6 bases). The CDR3 covers 15 residues. V gave up 2 bases and J gave up 3 bases, with 12 bases separating them. Germline V lookup: CDR1 SGHDT, CDR2 YYEEEE. As DNA, the CDR3 is TGTGCCAGCAGCTTACGGGAGCGGTACTACAATGAGCAGTTCTTC. Amino acids: CASSLRERYYNEQFF.

The chain recombines TRBV11-2 with TRBJ1-4, with a weak D call TRBD1 (5 bases). The CDR3 has 16 amino acids. Germline CDR1 and CDR2: SGHAT and FQNNGV. V was cut by 4 bases and J by 3 bases, with 15 bases left in between. CDR3: CASSSLSGAANEKLFF. The CDR3 nucleotides read TGTGCCAGCAGCTCCCTTTCCGGGGCAGCTAATGAAAAACTGTTTTTT.

The chain links TRBV7-6 to TRBJ2-7; 7 bases align to TRBD1. The CDR3 length is 15 residues. The germline CDR1 and CDR2 sequences are SGHVS and FNYEAQ. Losses at the gene ends were 5 bases for V and 2 bases for J; bases not matched to a gene: 9. CDR3 amino acids: CASSPGAGTAYEQYF. Written as DNA, the CDR3 is TGTGCCAGCAGCCCCGGCGCAGGGACAGCCTACGAGCAGTACTTC.

The genes are TRBV2 and TRBJ2-1; D is ambiguous. In germline, CDR1 is SNHLY, CDR2 FYNNEI. The CDR3 contains 12 residues. Trimming pared 4 bases from V and 6 bases from J, leaving 7 bases between. In DNA, the CDR3 is TGTGCCAGCAGTGTTGGCCCCAATGAGCAGTTCTTC. It specifies CASSVGPNEQFF.

This clone has ten or more counts. This sequence joins TRBV10-1 and TRBJ2-3, with TRBD2 identical over 13 bases. V lost 5 bases to trimming and J lost 3 bases; unmatched junction nucleotides: 5. This CDR3 region has 16 residues. CDR1 and CDR2 (germline): WNHNN, SYGVQD (reference sequence). This CDR3 is CASSTGLAGRTDTQYF. As DNA, the CDR3 is TGCGCCAGCAGTACGGGACTAGCGGGACGGACAGATACGCAGTATTTT.

The V call is TRBV5-5, the J call TRBJ2-7; D perhaps matches TRBD1 (5 bases). This CDR3 region has 14 residues. The germline V gene encodes CDR1 SGHKS and CDR2 YYEKEE (reference sequence). V lost 1 base and J lost 5, with 13 bases in between. CDR3 sequence (DNA): TGTGCCAGCAGCTTGAGCAGGGTCGGGCACGAGCAGTACTTC. Amino acid sequence: CASSLSRVGHEQYF.

Written as DNA, the CDR3 is TGTGCCAGCAGCTTGGCCTTCGGGACAGGGGGCAATGGCTACACCTTC. Encoded protein: CASSLAFGTGGNGYTF. V usage is TRBV5-4 and J usage is TRBJ1-2; TRBD1 matches at 12 bases. The CDR3 is 16 amino acids. The germline CDR1 and CDR2 sequences are SGHNT and YYREEE (reference sequence). Losses at the gene ends were 0 bases for V and 6 bases for J; bases not matched to a gene: 6.

Many counts were recorded for this clone. The chain has TRBV6-1 and TRBJ2-1; tentatively, D is TRBD2 (7 bases). This CDR3 comprises 12 residues. CDR1 and CDR2 from the germline V gene are MNHNS and SASEGT. V was pared by 6 bases and J by 9 bases, with 12 bases between. Here the CDR3 DNA reads TGTGCCAGCAGGGAAAGGGGGGGTGAGCAGTTCTTC. Amino acids: CASRERGGEQFF.

The CDR3 DNA sequence: TGTGCCAGCAGCGTAGGAGGAGGCCTAACATCCTCCTACAATGAGCAGTTCTTC. Protein: CASSVGGGLTSSYNEQFF. The chain combines TRBV9 with TRBJ2-1, with TRBD2 as a possible D gene (5 bases). Germline values: CDR1 SGDLS, CDR2 YYNGEE. Trimming pared 0 bases from V and 0 bases from J, leaving 16 bases between. This CDR3 is 18 amino acids long.

The chain carries TRBV10-3 and TRBJ1-1; D unclear. Germline V gene sequence: CDR1 ENHRY, CDR2 SYGVKD. The CDR3 has 14 residues. Trimming shortened V by 4 bases and J by 3 bases, and 12 bases separated the two germline ends. The CDR3 reads CAISAKGMYTEAFF. CDR3 coding DNA: TGTGCCATCAGTGCGAAAGGGATGTACACTGAAGCTTTCTTT.

This chain uses TRBV11-2 with TRBJ2-1; D is ambiguous. The germline V gene encodes CDR1 SGHAT and CDR2 FQNNGV. V was shortened by 0 bases and J by 6 bases, with 9 bases between the two germline ends. The CDR3 runs 14 residues. The CDR3 DNA follows: TGTGCCAGCAGCTTAGATCATAAGTCCAATGAGCAGTTCTTC. This codes for CASSLDHKSNEQFF.

The chain joins TRBV7-2 to TRBJ2-5; D call uncertain. The ends were cut back, 5 bases at V and 13 bases at J, with 17 bases in the middle. Looked up from germline, CDR1 is SGHTA and CDR2 is FQGNSA. This CDR3 comprises 12 residues. CDR3 bases: TGTGCCAGCAGCAATCCGGGCCGACCACCGTACTTC. This encodes CASSNPGRPPYF.

This chain connects TRBV18 to TRBJ2-7; D gene unclear. Germline V gene data show CDR1 as KGHSH and CDR2 as LQKENI. This CDR3 contains 12 residues. V was trimmed by 2 bases and J by 5 bases, leaving 7 bases between them. This chain's CDR3 is CASSPGLDEQYF. CDR3 nucleotide sequence: TGTGCCAGCTCACCAGGGCTCGACGAGCAGTACTTC. The complete variable domain, with remaining parts taken from reference TRBV18 and TRBJ2-7, reads NAGVMQNPRHLVRRRGQEARLRCSPMKGHSHVYWYRQLPEEGLKFMVYLQKENIIDESGMPKERFSAEFPKEGPSILRIQQVVRGDSAAYFCASSPGLDEQYFGPGTRLTVT.